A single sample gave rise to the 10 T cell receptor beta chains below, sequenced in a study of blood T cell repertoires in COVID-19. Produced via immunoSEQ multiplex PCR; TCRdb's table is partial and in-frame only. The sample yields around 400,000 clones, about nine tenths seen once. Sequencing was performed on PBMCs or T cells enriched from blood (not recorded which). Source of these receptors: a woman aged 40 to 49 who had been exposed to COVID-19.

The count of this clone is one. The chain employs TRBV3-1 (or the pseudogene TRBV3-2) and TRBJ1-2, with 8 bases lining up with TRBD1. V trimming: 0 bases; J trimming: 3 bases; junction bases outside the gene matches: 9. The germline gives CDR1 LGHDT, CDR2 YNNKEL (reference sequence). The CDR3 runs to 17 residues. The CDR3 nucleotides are TGTGCCAGCAGCCAAGAATGGGGGCAGGGGGCCCACTATGGCTACACCTTC. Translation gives CASSQEWGQGAHYGYTF.

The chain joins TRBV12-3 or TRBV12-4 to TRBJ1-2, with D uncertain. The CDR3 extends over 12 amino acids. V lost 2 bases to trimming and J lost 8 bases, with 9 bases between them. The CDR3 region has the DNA TGTGCCAGCAGTTTATACGTGGGCGGCTACACCTTC. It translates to CASSLYVGGYTF.

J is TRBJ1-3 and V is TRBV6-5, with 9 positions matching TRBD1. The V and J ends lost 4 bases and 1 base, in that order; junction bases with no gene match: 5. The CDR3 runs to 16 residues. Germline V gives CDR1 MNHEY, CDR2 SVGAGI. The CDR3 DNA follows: TGTGCCAGCAGTTCCCTGACAGGGGGTTCTGGAAACACCATATATTTT. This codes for CASSSLTGGSGNTIYF.

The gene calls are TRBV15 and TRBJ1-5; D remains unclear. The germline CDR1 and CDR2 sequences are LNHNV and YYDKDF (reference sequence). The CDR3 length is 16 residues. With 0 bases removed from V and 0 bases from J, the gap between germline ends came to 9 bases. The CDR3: CATSRDLSYSNQPQHF. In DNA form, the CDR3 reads TGTGCCACCAGCAGAGATCTGAGTTATAGCAATCAGCCCCAGCATTTT.

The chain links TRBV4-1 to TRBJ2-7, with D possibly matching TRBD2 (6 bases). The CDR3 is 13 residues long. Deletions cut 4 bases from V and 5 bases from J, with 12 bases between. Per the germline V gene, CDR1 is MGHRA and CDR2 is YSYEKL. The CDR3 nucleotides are TGCGCCAGCAGCCTCCTAGCGTTTGACGAGCAGTACTTC. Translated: CASSLLAFDEQYF.

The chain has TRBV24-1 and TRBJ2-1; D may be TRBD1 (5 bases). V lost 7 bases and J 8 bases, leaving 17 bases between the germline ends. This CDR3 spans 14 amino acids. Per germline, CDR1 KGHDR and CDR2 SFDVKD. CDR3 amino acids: CATSEGDRPHEQFF. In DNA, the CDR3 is TGTGCCACCAGCGAAGGGGATCGTCCGCATGAGCAGTTCTTC.

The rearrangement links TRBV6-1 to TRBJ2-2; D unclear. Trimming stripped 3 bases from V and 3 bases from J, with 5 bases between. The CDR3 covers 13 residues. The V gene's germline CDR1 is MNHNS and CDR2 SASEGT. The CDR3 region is CASSDVHTGELFF. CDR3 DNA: TGTGCCAGCAGTGACGTTCACACCGGGGAGCTGTTTTTT.

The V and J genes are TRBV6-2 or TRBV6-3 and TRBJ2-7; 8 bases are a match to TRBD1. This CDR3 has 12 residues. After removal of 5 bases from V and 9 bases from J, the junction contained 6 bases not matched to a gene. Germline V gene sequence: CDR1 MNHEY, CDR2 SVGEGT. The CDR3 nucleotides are TGTGCCAGCAGTAGTTCCGGGACAGGGCAGTACTTC. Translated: CASSSSGTGQYF.

The CDR3 region is CASSPQAPGYNSPLHF. Written as DNA, the CDR3 is TGTGCCAGCAGCCCCCAGGCTCCTGGGTATAATTCACCCCTCCACTTT. The chain carries TRBV7-2 and TRBJ1-6; D is unresolved. The V gene lost 5 bases and the J gene lost 4 bases, with 15 bases spanning the gap. The CDR3 length is 16 residues. Germline CDR1 reads SGHTA; CDR2 reads FQGNSA.

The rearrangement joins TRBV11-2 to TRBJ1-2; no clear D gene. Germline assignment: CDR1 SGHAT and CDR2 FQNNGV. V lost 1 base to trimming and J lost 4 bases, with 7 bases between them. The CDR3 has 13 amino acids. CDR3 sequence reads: CASSLGGGYGYTF. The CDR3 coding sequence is TGTGCCAGCAGCTTAGGAGGTGGCTATGGCTACACCTTC.